This T cell receptor (beta chain) appears in the sequencing data of a study of blood T cell repertoires in COVID-19. Sequencing used immunoSEQ multiplex PCR; TCRdb keeps in-frame clones, though not all of them. The data show over 250,000 clones, roughly 90% seen once. Participants spanned ages roughly 18 to 90 years and resided in about two dozen US areas. Input material: PBMCs or T cells enriched from blood (not recorded which). The receptor comes from an older woman who had recovered from COVID-19.

The CDR3 DNA follows: TGTGCCAGCTCACCGGGGAGGGACTATGGCTACACCTTC. As protein: CASSPGRDYGYTF. V is TRBV18 and J is TRBJ1-2; the D is unclear. V lost 3 bases, J lost 3 bases, and 8 bases lay in between. The CDR3 consists of 13 residues. Germline assignment: CDR1 KGHSH and CDR2 LQKENI.